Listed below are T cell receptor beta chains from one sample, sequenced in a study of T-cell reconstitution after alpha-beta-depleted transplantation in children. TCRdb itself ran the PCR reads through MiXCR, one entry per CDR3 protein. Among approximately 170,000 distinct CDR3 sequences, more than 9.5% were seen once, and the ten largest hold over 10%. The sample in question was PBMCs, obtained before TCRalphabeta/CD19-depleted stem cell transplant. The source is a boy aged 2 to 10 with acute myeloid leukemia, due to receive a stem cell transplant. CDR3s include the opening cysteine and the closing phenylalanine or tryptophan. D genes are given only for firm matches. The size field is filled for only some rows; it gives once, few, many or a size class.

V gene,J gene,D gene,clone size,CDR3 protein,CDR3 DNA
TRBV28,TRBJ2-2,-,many,CASSPEDTGELFF,TGTGCCAGCAGCCCTGAGGACACCGGGGAGCTGTTTTTT
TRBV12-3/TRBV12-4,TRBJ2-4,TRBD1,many,CASSLAPGGSRNIQYF,TGTGCCAGCAGTTTAGCTCCAGGGGGCTCTAGAAACATTCAGTACTTC
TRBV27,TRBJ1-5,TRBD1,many,CASSSNRGQPQHF,TGTGCCAGCAGTTCTAACAGGGGCCAGCCCCAGCATTTT
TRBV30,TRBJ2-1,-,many,CAWSVRYNEQFF,TGTGCCTGGAGTGTTCGTTACAATGAGCAGTTCTTC
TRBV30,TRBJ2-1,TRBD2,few,CAWRFTSGSREQFF,TGTGCCTGGAGGTTTACTAGCGGGTCAAGAGAGCAGTTCTTC
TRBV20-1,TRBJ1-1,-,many,CSARGVSGREDTEAFF,TGCAGTGCTAGAGGGGTTTCGGGCAGGGAAGACACTGAAGCTTTCTTT
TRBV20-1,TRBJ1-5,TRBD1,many,CSVGTGVQPQHF,TGCAGTGTTGGGACAGGGGTGCAGCCCCAGCATTTT
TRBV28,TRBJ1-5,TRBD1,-,CASCPTGGDIRPHHF,TGTGCCAGCTGTCCTACAGGGGGCGATATCCGGCCCCATCATTTT
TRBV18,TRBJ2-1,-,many,CASYEGEQFF,TGTGCCAGCTATGAAGGGGAGCAGTTCTTC
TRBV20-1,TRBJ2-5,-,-,CSARAGQETQYF,TGCAGTGCTAGAGCAGGGCAAGAGACCCAGTACTTC
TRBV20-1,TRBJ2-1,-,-,CSAGQGAENEQFF,TGCAGTGCTGGACAAGGGGCCGAGAATGAGCAGTTCTTC
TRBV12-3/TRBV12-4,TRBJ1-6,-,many,CASSRTVGQYNSPLHF,TGTGCCAGCAGTCGAACTGTGGGGCAGTATAATTCACCCCTCCACTTT